This entry features one T cell receptor (beta chain) sequence. V shed 7 bases, J shed 6 bases, and the junction held 10 bases outside the gene matches. This CDR3 region has 14 residues. Germline CDR1 is WSHSY and CDR2 is SAAADI. The sample is drawn from a study of blood T cell repertoires in COVID-19. Study-wide context: The United States, Italy and Spain provided the acute and convalescent COVID-19 samples. From T cells, B-cell-depleted T cells, or PBMCs came the material, which was cDNA or gDNA.

In the authors' methods: Quantification of nucleated cells was approximated via reference gene primer amplification. Clones were read by immunoSEQ multiplex PCR, and TCRdb kept only the in-frame ones, dropping some. V, J and clone size are those of that table, while D and trimming were read from the DNA. The sample lists 350,000 to 450,000 clones, around nine tenths occurring once. The chain carries TRBV10-2 and TRBJ2-3; 7 bases match TRBD1. The clonotype comes from a woman aged 55-75 years with COVID-19, enrolled during active disease. Material: peripheral blood. This chain's CDR3 is CASTLTGTKDTQYF. Written as DNA, the CDR3 is TGCGCCAGCACCCTGACAGGGACCAAGGATACGCAGTATTTT.